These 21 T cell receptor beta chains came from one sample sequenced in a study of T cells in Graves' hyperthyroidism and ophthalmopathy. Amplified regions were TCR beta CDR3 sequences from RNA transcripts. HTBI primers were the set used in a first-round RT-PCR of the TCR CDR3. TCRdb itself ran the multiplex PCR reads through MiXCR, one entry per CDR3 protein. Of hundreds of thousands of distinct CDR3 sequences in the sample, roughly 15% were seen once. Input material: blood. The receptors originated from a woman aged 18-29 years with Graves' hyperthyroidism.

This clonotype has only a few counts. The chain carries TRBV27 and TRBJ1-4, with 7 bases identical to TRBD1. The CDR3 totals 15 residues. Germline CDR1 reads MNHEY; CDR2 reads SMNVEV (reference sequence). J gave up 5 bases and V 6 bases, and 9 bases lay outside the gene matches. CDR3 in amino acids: CASRGGQSGNEKLFF. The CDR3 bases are TGTGCCAGCAGAGGGGGACAGTCGGGGAATGAAAAACTGTTTTTT. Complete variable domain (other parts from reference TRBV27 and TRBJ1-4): EAQVTQNPRYLITVTGKKLTVTCSQNMNHEYMSWYRQDPGLGLRQIYYSMNVEVTDKGDVPEGYKVSRKEKRNFPLILESPSPNQTSLYFCASRGGQSGNEKLFFGSGTQLSVL.

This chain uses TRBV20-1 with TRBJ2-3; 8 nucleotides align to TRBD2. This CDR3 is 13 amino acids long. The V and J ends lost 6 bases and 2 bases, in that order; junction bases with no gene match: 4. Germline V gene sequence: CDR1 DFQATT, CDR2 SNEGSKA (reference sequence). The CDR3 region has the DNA TGCAGTGCGGGGCGGGGGGACACAGATACGCAGTATTTT. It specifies CSAGRGDTDTQYF.

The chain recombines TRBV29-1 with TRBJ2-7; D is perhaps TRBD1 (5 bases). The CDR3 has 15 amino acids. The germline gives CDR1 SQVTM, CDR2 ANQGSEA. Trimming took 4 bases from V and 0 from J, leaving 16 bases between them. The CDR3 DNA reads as TGCAGCGTTGTGGTAAGGGGCCCCCCCTCCTACGAGCAGTACTTC. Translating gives CSVVVRGPPSYEQYF.

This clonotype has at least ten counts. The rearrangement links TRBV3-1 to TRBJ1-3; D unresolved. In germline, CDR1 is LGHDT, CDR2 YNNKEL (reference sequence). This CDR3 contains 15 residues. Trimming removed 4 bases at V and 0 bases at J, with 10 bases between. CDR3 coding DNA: TGTGCCAGCAGCCGAACAGATTTCTCTGGAAACACCATATATTTT. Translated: CASSRTDFSGNTIYF.

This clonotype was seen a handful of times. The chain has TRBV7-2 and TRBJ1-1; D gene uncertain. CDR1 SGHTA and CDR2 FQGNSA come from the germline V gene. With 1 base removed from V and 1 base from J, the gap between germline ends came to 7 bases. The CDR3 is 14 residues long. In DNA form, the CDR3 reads TGTGCCAGCAGCTTAGTTTACAGGAACACTGAAGCTTTCTTT. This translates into CASSLVYRNTEAFF.

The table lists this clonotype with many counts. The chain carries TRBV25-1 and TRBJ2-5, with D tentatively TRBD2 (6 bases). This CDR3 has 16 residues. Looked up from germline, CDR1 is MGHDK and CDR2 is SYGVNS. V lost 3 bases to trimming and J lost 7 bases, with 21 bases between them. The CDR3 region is CASSDYYRDSPGTQYF. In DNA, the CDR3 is TGTGCCAGCAGTGATTATTACCGGGACTCCCCTGGGACCCAGTACTTC.

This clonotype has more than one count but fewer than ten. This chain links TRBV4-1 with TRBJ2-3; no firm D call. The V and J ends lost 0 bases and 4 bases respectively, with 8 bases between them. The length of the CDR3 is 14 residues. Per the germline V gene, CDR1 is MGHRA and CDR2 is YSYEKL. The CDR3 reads CASSQDERADTQYF. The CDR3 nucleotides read TGCGCCAGCAGCCAAGACGAACGCGCAGATACGCAGTATTTT.

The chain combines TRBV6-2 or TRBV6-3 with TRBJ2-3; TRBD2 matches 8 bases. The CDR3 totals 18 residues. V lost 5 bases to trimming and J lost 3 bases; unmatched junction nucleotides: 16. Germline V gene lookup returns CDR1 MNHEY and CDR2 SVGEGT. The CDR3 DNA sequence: TGTGCCAGCAGTAGCCCAGCGGGAGACCCCTTTGTGACAGATACGCAGTATTTT. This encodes CASSSPAGDPFVTDTQYF.

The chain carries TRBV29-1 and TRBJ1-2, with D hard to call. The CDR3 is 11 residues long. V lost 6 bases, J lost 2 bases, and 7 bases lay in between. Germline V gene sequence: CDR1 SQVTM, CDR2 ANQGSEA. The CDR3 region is CSVRNNYGYTF. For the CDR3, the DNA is TGCAGCGTACGGAACAACTATGGCTACACCTTC.

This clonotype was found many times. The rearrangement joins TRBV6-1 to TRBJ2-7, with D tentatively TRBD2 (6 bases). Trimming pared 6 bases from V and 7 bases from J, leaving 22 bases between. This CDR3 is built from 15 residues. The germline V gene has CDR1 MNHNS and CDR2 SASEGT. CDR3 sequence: CASRGDGGSKDEQYF. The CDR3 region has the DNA TGTGCCAGCAGGGGGGATGGAGGGTCTAAGGATGAGCAGTACTTC.

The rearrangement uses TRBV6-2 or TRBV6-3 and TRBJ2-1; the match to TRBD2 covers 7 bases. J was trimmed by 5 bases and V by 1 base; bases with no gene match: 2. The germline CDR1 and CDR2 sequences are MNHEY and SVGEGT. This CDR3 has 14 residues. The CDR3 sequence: CASSYYGGNNEQFF. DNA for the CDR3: TGTGCCAGCAGTTACTACGGGGGGAACAATGAGCAGTTCTTC.

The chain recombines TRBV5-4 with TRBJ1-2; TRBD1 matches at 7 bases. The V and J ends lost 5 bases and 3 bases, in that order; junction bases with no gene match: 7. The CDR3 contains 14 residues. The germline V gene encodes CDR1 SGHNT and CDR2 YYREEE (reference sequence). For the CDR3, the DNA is TGTGCCAGCAGTTTAAGACAGGGAGACTATGGCTACACCTTC. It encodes CASSLRQGDYGYTF.

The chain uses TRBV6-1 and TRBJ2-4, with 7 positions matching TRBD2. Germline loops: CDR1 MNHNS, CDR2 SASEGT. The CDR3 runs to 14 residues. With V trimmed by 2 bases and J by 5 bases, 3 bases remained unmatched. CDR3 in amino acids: CASSEWLAENIQYF. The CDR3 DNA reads TGTGCCAGCAGTGAATGGCTAGCGGAAAACATTCAGTACTTC.

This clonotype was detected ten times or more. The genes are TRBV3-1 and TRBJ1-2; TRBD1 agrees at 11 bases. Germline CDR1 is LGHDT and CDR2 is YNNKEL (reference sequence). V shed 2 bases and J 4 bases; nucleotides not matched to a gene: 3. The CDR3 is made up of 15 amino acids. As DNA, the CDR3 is TGTGCCAGCAGCCAATGGACAGGGGGCGTCTATGGCTACACCTTC. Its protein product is CASSQWTGGVYGYTF.

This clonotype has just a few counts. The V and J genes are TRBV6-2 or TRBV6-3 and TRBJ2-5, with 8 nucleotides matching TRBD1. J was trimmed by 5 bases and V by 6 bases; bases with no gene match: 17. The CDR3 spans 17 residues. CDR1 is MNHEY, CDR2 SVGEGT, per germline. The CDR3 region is CASRPGTGLLGEETQYF. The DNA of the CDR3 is TGTGCCAGCAGACCCGGGACAGGACTATTGGGGGAGGAGACCCAGTACTTC.

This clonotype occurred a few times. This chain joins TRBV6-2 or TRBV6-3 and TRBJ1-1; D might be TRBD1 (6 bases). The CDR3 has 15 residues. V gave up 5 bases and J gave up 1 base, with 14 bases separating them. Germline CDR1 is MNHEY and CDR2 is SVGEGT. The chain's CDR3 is CASSASWGANTEAFF. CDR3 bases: TGTGCCAGCAGTGCCTCCTGGGGGGCGAACACTGAAGCTTTCTTT.

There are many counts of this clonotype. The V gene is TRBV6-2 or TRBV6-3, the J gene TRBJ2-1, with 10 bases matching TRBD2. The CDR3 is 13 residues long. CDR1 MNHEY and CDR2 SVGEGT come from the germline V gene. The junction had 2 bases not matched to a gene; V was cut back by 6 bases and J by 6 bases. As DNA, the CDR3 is TGTGCCAGCAGAGCTAGCGGGAGCAATGAGCAGTTCTTC. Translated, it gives CASRASGSNEQFF.

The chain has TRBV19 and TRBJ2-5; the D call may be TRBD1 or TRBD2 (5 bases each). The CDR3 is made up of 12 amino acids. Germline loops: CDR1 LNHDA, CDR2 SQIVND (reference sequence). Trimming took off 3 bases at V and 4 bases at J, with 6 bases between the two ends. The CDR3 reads CASSIGGETQYF. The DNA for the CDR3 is TGTGCCAGTAGTATTGGGGGAGAGACCCAGTACTTC.

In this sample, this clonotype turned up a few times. CDR3 loop: CASRLSSGGRDTQYF. CDR3 DNA: TGTGCCAGCAGACTATCCTCCGGTGGCCGGGATACGCAGTATTTT. V usage is TRBV28 and J usage is TRBJ2-3; no clear D. The germline V gene encodes CDR1 MDHEN and CDR2 SYDVKM. The CDR3 has 15 amino acids. Between the trimmed V and J ends, which lost 6 bases and 6 bases, there was a span of 19 bases.

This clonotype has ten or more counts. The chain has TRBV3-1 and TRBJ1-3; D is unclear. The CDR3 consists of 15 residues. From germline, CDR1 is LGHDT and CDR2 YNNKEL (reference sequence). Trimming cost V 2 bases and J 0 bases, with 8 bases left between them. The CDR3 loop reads CASSQKGASGNTIYF. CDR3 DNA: TGTGCCAGCAGCCAAAAGGGCGCCTCTGGAAACACCATATATTTT.

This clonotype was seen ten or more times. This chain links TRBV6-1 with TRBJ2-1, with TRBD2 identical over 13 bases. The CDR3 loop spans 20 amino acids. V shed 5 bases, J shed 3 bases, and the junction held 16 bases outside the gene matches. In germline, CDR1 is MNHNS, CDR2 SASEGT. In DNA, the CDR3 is TGTGCCAGCAGTTCATCTCGGACTAGCGGGAGCCGGGCTTTCTACAATGAGCAGTTCTTC. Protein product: CASSSSRTSGSRAFYNEQFF.